This TCR beta chain stems from a study of blood T cell repertoires in COVID-19. CDR3 size: 22 residues. V lost 0 bases, J lost 8 bases, and 29 bases stayed unmatched. Original analysis: The assay estimated nucleated cells by amplifying reference gene primers. Only in-frame clones appear in the TCRdb table, and some are missing; sequencing was by immunoSEQ multiplex PCR. The V and J calls and clone size were taken over from that table, and D and trimming were inferred from the DNA. The sample includes 30,000 to 35,000 clones, 85% of them seen just once. This clone was counted once. V is TRBV5-3 and J is TRBJ1-1; 9 bases align to TRBD1. TRBV5-3 is an ORF for which the function is uncertain. Sequenced sample: peripheral blood. The clonotype originates from a human donor with acute or convalescent COVID-19. The donor label of this sample is uncertain. The CDR3 DNA sequence: TGTGCCAGAAGCTTGGATCATTACAGGGGGCGAATTCTTACGAGGCCTCTAACCGAAGCTTTCTTT. This translates into CARSLDHYRGRILTRPLTEAFF.